This TCR beta chain was observed in a study of cytomegalovirus exposure and HLA in healthy donors. Study information: Across under 450 genotyped donors, around 80% landed in the Caucasian-associated ancestry cluster. Whole-study findings and limits: In presence/absence analyses, roughly uniform sequencing depth across donors was assumed.

Nominal health characterized the donors when sampled, though unrecorded immune exposures were likely. In the PCR, 60 Vbeta and 13 Jbeta primers were used. Profiled with immunoSEQ multiplex PCR; TCRdb holds only in-frame clones, not every one. The sample includes 95,000 to 100,000 clones, roughly three quarters seen only once; the top ten take roughly 2%. As concerns this clone: Its specificity is unknown.

The germline gives CDR1 MNHNS, CDR2 SASEGT. This CDR3 region has 15 residues. The germline V and J ends were trimmed by 1 base and 3 bases, with 13 bases remaining between them. Material: PBMCs. The clonotype originates from a man between 35 and 55 years old in good health and CMV-seronegative. The V gene is TRBV6-1, the J gene TRBJ2-7; possible D gene TRBD2, 6 bases. CDR3 DNA: TGTGCCAGCAGTGAAGTGGGGACTCGCAACTACGAGCAGTACTTC. Translated, it gives CASSEVGTRNYEQYF.